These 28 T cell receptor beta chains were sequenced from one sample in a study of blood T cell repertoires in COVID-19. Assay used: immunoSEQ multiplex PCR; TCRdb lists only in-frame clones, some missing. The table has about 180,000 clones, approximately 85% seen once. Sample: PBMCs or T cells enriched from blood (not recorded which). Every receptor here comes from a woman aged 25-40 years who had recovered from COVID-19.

CDR3 sequence (DNA): TGTGCCACCAGCAGAGCCGGGACAGACTTTAGCAATCAGCCCCAGCATTTT. Translated: CATSRAGTDFSNQPQHF. V usage is TRBV15 and J usage is TRBJ1-5, with 7 bases that match TRBD1. Trimming took 1 base from V and 0 from J; bases not matched to a gene: 6. The CDR3 is made up of 17 amino acids. Germline V gene sequence: CDR1 LNHNV, CDR2 YYDKDF (reference sequence).

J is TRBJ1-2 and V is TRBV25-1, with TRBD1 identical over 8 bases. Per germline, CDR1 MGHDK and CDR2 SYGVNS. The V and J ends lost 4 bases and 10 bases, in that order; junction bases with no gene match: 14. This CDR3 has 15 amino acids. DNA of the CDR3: TGTGCCAGCAGTGCAATTTTGGCAGGGGGCGAAAACTACACCTTC. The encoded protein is CASSAILAGGENYTF.

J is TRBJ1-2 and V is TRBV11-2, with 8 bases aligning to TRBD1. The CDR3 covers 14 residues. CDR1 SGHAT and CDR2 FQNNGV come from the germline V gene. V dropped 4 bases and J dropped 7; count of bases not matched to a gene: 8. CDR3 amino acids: CASSSGQGSGGYTF. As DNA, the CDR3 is TGTGCCAGCAGCTCAGGACAGGGCAGTGGTGGCTACACCTTC.

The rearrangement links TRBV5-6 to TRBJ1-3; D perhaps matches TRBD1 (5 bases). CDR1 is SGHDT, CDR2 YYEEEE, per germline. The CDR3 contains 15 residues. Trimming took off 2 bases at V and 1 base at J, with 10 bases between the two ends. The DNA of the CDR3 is TGTGCCAGCAGCTTTTCGGGGGGGTCTGGAAACACCATATATTTT. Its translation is CASSFSGGSGNTIYF.

The CDR3 nucleotides read TGTGCCAGCACCCGCCGGTGGGACTCTCAGCATTTT. Amino acid sequence: CASTRRWDSQHF. V usage is TRBV28 and J usage is TRBJ1-5; possible D gene TRBD1, 5 bases. Per the germline V gene, CDR1 is MDHEN and CDR2 is SYDVKM. V lost 7 bases and J lost 13, with 17 bases in between. The length of the CDR3 is 12 residues.

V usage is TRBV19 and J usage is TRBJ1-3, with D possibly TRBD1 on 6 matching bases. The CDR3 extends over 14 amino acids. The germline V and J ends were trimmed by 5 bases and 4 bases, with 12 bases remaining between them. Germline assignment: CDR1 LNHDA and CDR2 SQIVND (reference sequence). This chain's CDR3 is CASSWTVGGNTIYF. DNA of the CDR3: TGTGCCAGTAGTTGGACAGTTGGAGGAAACACCATATATTTT.

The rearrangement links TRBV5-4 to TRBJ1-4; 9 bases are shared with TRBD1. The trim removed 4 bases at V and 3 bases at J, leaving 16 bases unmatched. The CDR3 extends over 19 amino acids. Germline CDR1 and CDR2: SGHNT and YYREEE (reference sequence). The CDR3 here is CASSGTGPAMRGPNEKLFF. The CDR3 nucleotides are TGTGCCAGCAGCGGGACAGGGCCAGCTATGAGGGGGCCTAATGAAAAACTGTTTTTT.

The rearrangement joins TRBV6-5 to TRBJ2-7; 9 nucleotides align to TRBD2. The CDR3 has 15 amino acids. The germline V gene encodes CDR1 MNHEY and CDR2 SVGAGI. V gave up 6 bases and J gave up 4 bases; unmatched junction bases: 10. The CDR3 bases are TGTGCCAGCAGCTCGGGGGGTGCGGGAGGGTACGAGCAGTACTTC. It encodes CASSSGGAGGYEQYF.

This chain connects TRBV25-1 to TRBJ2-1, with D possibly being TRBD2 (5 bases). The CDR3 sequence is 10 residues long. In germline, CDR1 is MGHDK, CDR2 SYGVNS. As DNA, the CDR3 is TGTACGACGGAGGTAAATGAGCAGTTCTTC. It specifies CTTEVNEQFF.

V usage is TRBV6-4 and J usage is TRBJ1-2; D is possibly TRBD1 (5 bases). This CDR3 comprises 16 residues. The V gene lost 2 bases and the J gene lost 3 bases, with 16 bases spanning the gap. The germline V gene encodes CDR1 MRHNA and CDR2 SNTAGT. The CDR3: CASSDLQTEQDYGYTF. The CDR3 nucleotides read TGTGCCAGCAGTGACCTCCAGACAGAACAAGACTATGGCTACACCTTC.

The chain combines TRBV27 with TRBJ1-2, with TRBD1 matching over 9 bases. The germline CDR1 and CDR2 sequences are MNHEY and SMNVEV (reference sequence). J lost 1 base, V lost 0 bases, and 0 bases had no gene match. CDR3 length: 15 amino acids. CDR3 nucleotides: TGTGCCAGCAGTTTATCGGGACAGGGTAACTATGGCTACACCTTC. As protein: CASSLSGQGNYGYTF.

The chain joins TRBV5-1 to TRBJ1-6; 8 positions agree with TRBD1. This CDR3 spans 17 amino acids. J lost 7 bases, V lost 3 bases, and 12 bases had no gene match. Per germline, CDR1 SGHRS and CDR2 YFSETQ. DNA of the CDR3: TGCGCCAGCAGCTCCACTCCGACAGGGGTGGGAAATTCACCCCTCCACTTT. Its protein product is CASSSTPTGVGNSPLHF.

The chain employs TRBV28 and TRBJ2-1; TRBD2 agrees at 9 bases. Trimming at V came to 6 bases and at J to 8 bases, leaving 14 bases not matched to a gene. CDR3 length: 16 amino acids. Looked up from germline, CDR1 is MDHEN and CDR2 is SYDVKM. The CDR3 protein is CASSKSSGRIRDEQFF. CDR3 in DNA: TGTGCCAGCAGCAAAAGTAGCGGGAGAATTCGGGATGAGCAGTTCTTC. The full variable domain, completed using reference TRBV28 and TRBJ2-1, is DVKVTQSSRYLVKRTGEKVFLECVQDMDHENMFWYRQDPGLGLRLIYFSYDVKMKEKGDIPEGYSVSREKKERFSLILESASTNQTSMYLCASSKSSGRIRDEQFFGPGTRLTVL.

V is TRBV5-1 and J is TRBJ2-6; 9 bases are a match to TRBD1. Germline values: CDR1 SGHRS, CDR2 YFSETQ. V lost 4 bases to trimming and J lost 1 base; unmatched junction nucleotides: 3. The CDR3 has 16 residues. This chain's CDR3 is CASSLQGASGANVLTF. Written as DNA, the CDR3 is TGCGCCAGCAGCCTACAGGGGGCATCTGGGGCCAACGTCCTGACTTTC.

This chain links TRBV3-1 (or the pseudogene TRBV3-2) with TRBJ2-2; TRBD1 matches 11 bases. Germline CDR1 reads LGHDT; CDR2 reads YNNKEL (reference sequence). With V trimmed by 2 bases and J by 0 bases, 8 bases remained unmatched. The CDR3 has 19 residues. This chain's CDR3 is CASSQPTGQGASNTGELFF. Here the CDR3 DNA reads TGTGCCAGCAGCCAACCAACAGGACAGGGGGCTTCGAACACCGGGGAGCTGTTTTTT.

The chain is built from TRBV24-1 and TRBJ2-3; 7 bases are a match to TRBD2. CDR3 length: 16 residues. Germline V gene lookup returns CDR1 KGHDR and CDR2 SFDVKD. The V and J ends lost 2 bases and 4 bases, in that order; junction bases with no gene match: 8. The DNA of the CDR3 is TGTGCCACCAGTGATTCAAATAGCGGGTGGTCAGATACGCAGTATTTT. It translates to CATSDSNSGWSDTQYF.

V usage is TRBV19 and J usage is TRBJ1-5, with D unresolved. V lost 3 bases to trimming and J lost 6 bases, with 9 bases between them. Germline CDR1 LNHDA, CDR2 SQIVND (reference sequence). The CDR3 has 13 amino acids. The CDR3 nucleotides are TGTGCCAGTAGTATCTCCTTCCCTCAGCCCCAGCATTTT. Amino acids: CASSISFPQPQHF.

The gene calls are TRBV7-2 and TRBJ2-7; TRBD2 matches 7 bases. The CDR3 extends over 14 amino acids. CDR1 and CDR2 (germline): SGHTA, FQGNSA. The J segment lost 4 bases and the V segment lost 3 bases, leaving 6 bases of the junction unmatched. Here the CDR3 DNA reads TGTGCCAGCAGCTTGGGAGGGTTGGGATACGAGCAGTACTTC. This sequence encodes CASSLGGLGYEQYF.

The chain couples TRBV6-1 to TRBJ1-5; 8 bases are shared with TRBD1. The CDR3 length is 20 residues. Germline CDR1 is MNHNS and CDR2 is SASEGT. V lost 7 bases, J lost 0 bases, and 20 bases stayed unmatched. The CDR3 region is CASTEALRQGSCYSNQPQHF. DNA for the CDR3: TGTGCCAGCACCGAAGCCCTGAGACAGGGGTCCTGTTATAGCAATCAGCCCCAGCATTTT.

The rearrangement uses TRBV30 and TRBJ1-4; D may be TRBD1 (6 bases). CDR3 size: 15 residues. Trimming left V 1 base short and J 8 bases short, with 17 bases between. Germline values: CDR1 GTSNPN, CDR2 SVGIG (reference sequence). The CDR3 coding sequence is TGTGCCTGGAGTGCTAACCAGGGGATAAGGGAAAAACTGTTTTTT. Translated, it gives CAWSANQGIREKLFF.

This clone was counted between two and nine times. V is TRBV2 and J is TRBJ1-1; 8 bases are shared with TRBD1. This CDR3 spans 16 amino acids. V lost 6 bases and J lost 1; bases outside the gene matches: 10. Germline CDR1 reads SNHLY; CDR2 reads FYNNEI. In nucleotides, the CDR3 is TGTGCCAGCAGGACTCCTCACAGGGGGTCGAACACTGAAGCTTTCTTT. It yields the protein CASRTPHRGSNTEAFF.

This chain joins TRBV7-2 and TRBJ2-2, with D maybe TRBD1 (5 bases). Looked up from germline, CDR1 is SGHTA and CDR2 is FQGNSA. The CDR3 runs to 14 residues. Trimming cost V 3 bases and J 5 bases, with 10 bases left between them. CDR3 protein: CASSFRVETGELFF. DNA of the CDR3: TGTGCCAGCAGCTTCAGGGTTGAGACCGGGGAGCTGTTTTTT.

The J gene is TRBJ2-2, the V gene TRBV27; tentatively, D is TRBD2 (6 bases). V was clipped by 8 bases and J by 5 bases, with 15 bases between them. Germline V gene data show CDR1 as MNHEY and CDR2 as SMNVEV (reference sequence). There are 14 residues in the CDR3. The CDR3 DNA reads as TGTGCCAGCCATTCGGGGAGGCGGACCGGGGAGCTGTTTTTT. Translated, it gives CASHSGRRTGELFF.

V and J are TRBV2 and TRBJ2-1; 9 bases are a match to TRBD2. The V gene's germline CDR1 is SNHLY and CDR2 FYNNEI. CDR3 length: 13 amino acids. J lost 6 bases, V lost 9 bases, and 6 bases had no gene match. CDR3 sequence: CASLFSGSNEQFF. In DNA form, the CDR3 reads TGTGCCAGTCTCTTTAGCGGGAGCAATGAGCAGTTCTTC.

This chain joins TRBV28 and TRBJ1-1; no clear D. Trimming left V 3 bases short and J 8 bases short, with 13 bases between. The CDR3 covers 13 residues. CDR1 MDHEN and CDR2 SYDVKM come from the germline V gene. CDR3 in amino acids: CASSFEGSREAFF. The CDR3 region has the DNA TGTGCCAGCAGTTTCGAGGGTAGTCGCGAAGCTTTCTTT.

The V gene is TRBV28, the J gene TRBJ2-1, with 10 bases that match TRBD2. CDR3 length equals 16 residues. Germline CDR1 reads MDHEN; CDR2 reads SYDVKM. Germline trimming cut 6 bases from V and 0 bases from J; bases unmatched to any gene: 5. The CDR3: CASRPTSGLSYNEQFF. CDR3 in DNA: TGTGCCAGCAGACCGACTAGCGGGCTCTCCTACAATGAGCAGTTCTTC. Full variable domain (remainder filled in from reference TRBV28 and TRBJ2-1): DVKVTQSSRYLVKRTGEKVFLECVQDMDHENMFWYRQDPGLGLRLIYFSYDVKMKEKGDIPEGYSVSREKKERFSLILESASTNQTSMYLCASRPTSGLSYNEQFFGPGTRLTVL.

The CDR3 nucleotides read TGTGCCAGTAGTGTGAGCGGACAGGGCGCTTACGAGCAGTACTTC. As protein: CASSVSGQGAYEQYF. The J gene is TRBJ2-7, the V gene TRBV19; TRBD1 matches at 8 bases. This CDR3 has 15 amino acids. V lost 5 bases and J lost 4; bases outside the gene matches: 10. Germline V gives CDR1 LNHDA, CDR2 SQIVND (reference sequence).

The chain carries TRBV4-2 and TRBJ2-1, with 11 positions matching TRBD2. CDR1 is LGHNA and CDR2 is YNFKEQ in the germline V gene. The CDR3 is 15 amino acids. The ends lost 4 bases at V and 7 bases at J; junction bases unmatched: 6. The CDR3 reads CASSPLAGGENEQFF. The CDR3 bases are TGTGCCAGCAGCCCCCTAGCGGGGGGCGAGAATGAGCAGTTCTTC.